This record concerns one TCR beta chain sequence. Its antigen is still unknown. This specimen comes from a study of blood T cells in healthy people across ages. Overall study results and limits: PBMCs went unsorted, and a conclusive naive versus antigen-experienced comparison was therefore prevented. A strong correlation between TCR beta diversity and naive T cell percentage was seen.

V gave up 2 bases and J gave up 2 bases, with 16 bases separating them. Germline CDR1 reads SGHTA; CDR2 reads FQGNSA. The CDR3 length is 16 residues. The authors ran a second PCR of about 6 to 11 cycles using a sample-barcoded 5' primer and a J-beta primer mix. The template-switch adaptor was a 5' adaptor with 12 random nucleotides. It tagged each cDNA molecule. MiXCR was run by TCRdb on the 5' RACE reads, yielding one entry per CDR3 protein. The repertoire holds around 1,100,000 distinct CDR3 sequences, roughly two fifths seen once, with over 10% in the top ten. The chain uses TRBV7-2 and TRBJ2-7; D not certain. This clonotype originated in a man between 18 and 35 years old in good health. Sequencing input: blood. The CDR3 is CASSLTTGRIAYEQYF. In nucleotides, the CDR3 is TGTGCCAGCAGCTTAACAACTGGACGGATAGCCTACGAGCAGTACTTC.